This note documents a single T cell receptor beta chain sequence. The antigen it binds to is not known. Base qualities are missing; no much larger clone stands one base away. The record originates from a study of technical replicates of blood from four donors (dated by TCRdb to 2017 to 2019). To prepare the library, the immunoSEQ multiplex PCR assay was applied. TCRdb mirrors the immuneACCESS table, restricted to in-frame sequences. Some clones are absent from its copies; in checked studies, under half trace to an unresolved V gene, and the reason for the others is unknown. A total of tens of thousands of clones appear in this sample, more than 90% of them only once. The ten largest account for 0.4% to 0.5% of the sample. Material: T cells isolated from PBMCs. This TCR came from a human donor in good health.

The nucleotide sequence is TGTGCCAGCAGCCCAACAGGGATTAACTCCTACGAGCAGTACTTC. Its amino acids are CASSPTGINSYEQYF. The receptor chain draws on TRBV7-2 and TRBJ2-7; the D gene is perhaps TRBD1, from 6 matching bases. V is pared back by 5 bases and J by 0 bases, with 14 bases lying between the germline termini. The CDR3 contains 15 residues, cysteine and phenylalanine counted. Only the CDR3 DNA stays, 45 bases, in frame from base 1. According to the germline V gene, CDR1 reads SGHTA and CDR2 reads FQGNSA.